These 10 T cell receptor beta chains came from one sample sequenced in a study of T cells in women clearing cervical HPV infection. Data came from immunoSEQ multiplex PCR; TCRdb stores just in-frame clones and leaves some out. In all, the sample yields under 20,000 clones. The sample was blood buffy coat. Receptor source: a woman between 18 and 69 years old with a cervical HPV16 infection that either progressed to CIN3+ or cleared (not recorded which).

Note on this clone: The CDR3 is cut off 3 residues early in the read; its end comes from the germline J gene. The V call is TRBV2, the J call TRBJ1-5, with D possibly matching TRBD1 (6 bases). The CDR3 consists of 13 residues. The germline CDR1 and CDR2 sequences are SNHLY and FYNNEI. V was trimmed by 7 bases and J by 6 bases, leaving 13 bases between them. The CDR3 sequence is CASMGGLGQPQHF. The part of the CDR3 DNA that was read is TGTGCCAGCATGGGGGGGCTAGGTCAGCCC.

About this clone itself: The read is 3 residues too short to cover the CDR3 end, so that end is filled in from the germline J gene. This rearrangement joins TRBV5-1 to TRBJ2-3; 14 bases map to TRBD2. The CDR3 loop spans 16 amino acids. The V and J ends lost 4 bases and 6 bases, in that order; junction bases with no gene match: 7. The germline V gene has CDR1 SGHRS and CDR2 YFSETQ. This chain's CDR3 is CASSTGTSGGWDTQYF. Incomplete CDR3 DNA: TGCGCCAGCAGCACCGGGACTAGCGGGGGATGGGATACG.

CDR3 sequence: CASRPGQGPEQYF. Incomplete CDR3 DNA: TGTGCCAGCAGGCCGGGACAGGGACCCGAG. This rearrangement joins TRBV6-2 or TRBV6-3 to TRBJ2-7; TRBD1 matches 9 bases. From the germline J gene comes the end of the CDR3, since the read stops 3 residues before it. This CDR3 has 13 amino acids. V lost 6 bases and J lost 6; bases outside the gene matches: 6. Germline lookup yields CDR1 MNHEY and CDR2 SVGEGT.

CDR3 sequence: CASSPGQFPPSEQFF. Partial CDR3 DNA: TGCGCCAGCAGCCCTGGACAGTTTCCCCCCTCTGAG. The genes are TRBV5-1 and TRBJ2-1, with D perhaps matching TRBD1 (6 bases). The missing CDR3 end, 3 residues past where the read stops, is filled in from the germline J gene. The CDR3 extends over 15 amino acids. Germline V CDR1 and CDR2: SGHRS, YFSETQ. Deletions cut 4 bases from V and 9 bases from J, with 20 bases between.

Remarks on this clone: With the read ending 3 residues before the CDR3 end, the germline J gene is used to fill in that end. The J gene is TRBJ2-7, the V gene TRBV20-1; TRBD1 matches at 9 bases. V lost 3 bases and J lost 3; bases outside the gene matches: 6. The CDR3 loop spans 14 amino acids. Germline CDR1 and CDR2: DFQATT and SNEGSKA (reference sequence). The DNA read from the CDR3 is TGCAGTGCTAGTGGACAGGGGCTCCGCTACGAG. This sequence encodes CSASGQGLRYE. The full CDR3 is CSASGQGLRYEQYF.

A word on this clone: Read coverage stops 3 residues before the CDR3 terminus; the germline J gene supplies the remainder. The chain combines TRBV19 with TRBJ1-1; D is perhaps TRBD1 (6 bases). Germline V gene lookup returns CDR1 LNHDA and CDR2 SQIVND (reference sequence). There are 14 residues in the CDR3. V gave up 4 bases and J gave up 5 bases, with 14 bases separating them. CDR3 DNA, as far as it was read: TGTGCCAGTAGTACAGGGGAAGCCTCTACTGAA. It encodes CASSTGEASTE. The whole CDR3 reads CASSTGEASTEAFF. Based on the CDR3 plus reference TRBV19 and TRBJ1-1, the full variable domain is DGGITQSPKYLFRKEGQNVTLSCEQNLNHDAMYWYRQDPGQGLRLIYYSQIVNDFQKGDIAEGYSVSREKKESFPLTVTSAQKNPTAFYLCASSTGEASTEAFFGQGTRLTVV.

On this clone itself: Sequencing ends 3 residues short of the CDR3 end; the germline J gene provides the rest. The V gene is TRBV7-3, the J gene TRBJ2-1; 12 bases are shared with TRBD2. After removal of 2 bases from V and 9 bases from J, the junction contained 5 bases not matched to a gene. The CDR3 length is 15 residues. The germline gives CDR1 SGHTA, CDR2 FQGTGA. This chain's CDR3 is CASSLLAGGRSEQFF. The sequenced CDR3 bases are TGTGCCAGCAGCTTACTAGCGGGGGGGCGAAGTGAG. The variable domain in full, with the rest retrieved from reference TRBV7-3 and TRBJ2-1, is GAGVSQTPSNKVTEKGKYVELRCDPISGHTALYWYRQSLGQGPEFLIYFQGTGAADDSGLPNDRFFAVRPEGSVSTLKIQRTERGDSAVYLCASSLLAGGRSEQFFGPGTRLTVL.

Regarding this clone: The read halts 3 residues ahead of the CDR3 end, with the missing end drawn from the germline J gene. The V call is TRBV2, the J call TRBJ2-7; 9 bases match TRBD1. CDR1 is SNHLY and CDR2 is FYNNEI in the germline V gene. The CDR3 consists of 15 residues. Trimming took 7 bases from V and 2 from J; bases not matched to a gene: 9. The sequenced CDR3 bases are TGTGCCAGCATGAGGTACGGACAGGGGACCTACGAG. Translated, it gives CASMRYGQGTYE. The complete CDR3 sequence is CASMRYGQGTYEQYF.

As concerns this clone: The read comes to an end 3 residues before the CDR3 does, leaving the germline J gene to fill in the end. This chain links TRBV7-3 with TRBJ2-5; TRBD2 agrees at 9 bases. From germline, CDR1 is SGHTA and CDR2 FQGTGA. V lost 5 bases, J lost 2 bases, and 6 bases stayed unmatched. The CDR3 sequence is 15 residues long. The sequenced CDR3 bases are TGTGCCAGCAGCCCTGGGAGCGGGGGGCAAGAGACC. Translated: CASSPGSGGQET. The whole CDR3 reads CASSPGSGGQETQYF.

Details on this clone: Read sequence stops 3 residues before the CDR3 end, and the germline J gene provides the missing end. The chain combines TRBV6-2 or TRBV6-3 with TRBJ1-1; D possibly corresponds to TRBD1 (6 bases). Germline V gene sequence: CDR1 MNHEY, CDR2 SVGEGT. There are 14 residues in the CDR3. The V and J ends lost 7 bases and 4 bases respectively, with 16 bases between them. Partial CDR3 DNA: TGTGCCAGCACCCAACCCACAGGGTCCACTGAA. Translated, it gives CASTQPTGSTE. The full CDR3 sequence reads CASTQPTGSTEAFF.